The rows below give T cell receptor beta chains drawn from one sample of a study of blood T cell repertoires in COVID-19. Data came from immunoSEQ multiplex PCR; TCRdb stores just in-frame clones and leaves some out. Of 300,000 to 450,000 clones in the sample, around 87% were seen once. The sample was peripheral blood. These receptors were collected from a human donor in a cohort sampled during active COVID-19. Each CDR3 is given with its conserved first and last residue. D genes are given only for firm matches. Not all rows give a size; the values are once, few, many and, for expanded clones, a class.

NA	TRBD2	TRBJ2-7	TRBV5-4	CASSLASGTFYEQYF	TGTGCCAGCAGCTTGGCTAGCGGGACATTCTACGAGCAGTACTTC
few	TRBD1	TRBJ1-4	TRBV27	CASSPDTGDPNEKLFF	TGTGCCAGCAGTCCAGACACAGGGGACCCTAATGAAAAACTGTTTTTT
NA	NA	TRBJ2-7	TRBV14	CASSHSPYEQYF	TGTGCCAGCAGCCACTCTCCCTACGAGCAGTACTTC
NA	NA	TRBJ1-1	TRBV12-3/TRBV12-4	CASREQPAYEAFF	TGTGCCAGCAGGGAACAGCCGGCCTATGAAGCTTTCTTT
NA	TRBD1	TRBJ1-5	TRBV28	CASSLSRTGPIYSNQPQHF	TGTGCCAGCAGCCTTTCCCGGACAGGGCCGATCTATAGCAATCAGCCCCAGCATTTT
NA	TRBD2	TRBJ2-5	TRBV3-1/TRBV3-2	CASSQDKGLAGTQYF	TGTGCCAGCAGCCAAGATAAGGGACTAGCGGGGACCCAGTACTTC
NA	NA	TRBJ1-5	TRBV19	CASTRTVWGSYSNQPQHF	TGTGCCAGTACCCGGACAGTCTGGGGGTCTTATAGCAATCAGCCCCAGCATTTT
NA	NA	TRBJ1-1	TRBV12-3/TRBV12-4	CASSLGENTEAFF	TGTGCCAGCAGTTTAGGCGAGAACACTGAAGCTTTCTTT
NA	NA	TRBJ2-2	TRBV4-2	CASSQEQTTWRRELFF	TGTGCCAGCAGCCAAGAACAAACCACTTGGAGGCGGGAGCTGTTTTTT
NA	NA	TRBJ2-3	TRBV5-1	CASGRGSGDEDTQYF	TGCGCCAGTGGCAGGGGCAGCGGGGATGAAGATACGCAGTATTTT
once	NA	TRBJ1-1	TRBV4-2	CASLRYPNRDKAFF	TGTGCCAGTCTCCGTTACCCGAACCGGGACAAAGCTTTCTTT
NA	TRBD2	TRBJ2-1	TRBV27	CASSLAGGTNEQFF	TGTGCCAGCAGCCTAGCGGGGGGGACCAATGAGCAGTTCTTC
NA	NA	TRBJ2-7	TRBV5-1	CASSLDRRDYEQYF	TGCGCCAGCAGCTTGGACCGCAGGGACTACGAGCAGTACTTC
NA	TRBD1	TRBJ1-2	TRBV6-1	CASSEGTRDRRYGYTF	TGTGCCAGCAGTGAAGGGACCAGGGACAGGCGGTATGGCTACACCTTC
NA	NA	TRBJ2-7	TRBV10-3	CAISGEGRAYEQYF	TGTGCCATCAGTGGTGAGGGTCGTGCCTACGAGCAGTACTTC
NA	TRBD2	TRBJ2-1	TRBV7-8	CASSWIAGGGYNEQFF	TGTGCCAGCAGCTGGATAGCGGGAGGAGGGTACAATGAGCAGTTCTTC
NA	NA	TRBJ1-4	TRBV2	CASSQTAGADNEKLFF	TGTGCCAGCAGCCAGACAGCCGGTGCGGATAATGAAAAACTGTTTTTT
once	TRBD1	TRBJ2-5	TRBV29-1	CSVESREGQRYQETQYF	TGCAGCGTTGAATCACGCGAGGGACAGAGGTACCAAGAGACCCAGTACTTC
NA	TRBD1	TRBJ2-7	TRBV4-1	CASSYIQGAYEQYF	TGCGCCAGCAGTTATATACAGGGGGCCTACGAGCAGTACTTC
NA	TRBD1	TRBJ2-2	TRBV7-8	CASSHGQGIGELFF	TGTGCCAGCAGCCACGGACAGGGGATCGGGGAGCTGTTTTTT
NA	TRBD1	TRBJ1-2	TRBV7-9	CASSPGTGDPFYGYTF	TGTGCCAGCAGCCCGGGGACAGGGGATCCCTTCTATGGCTACACCTTC
NA	TRBD2	TRBJ2-3	TRBV11-2	CASSLESGEGDTQYF	TGTGCCAGCAGCTTAGAATCCGGGGAGGGGGATACGCAGTATTTT
NA	NA	TRBJ1-5	TRBV30	CAWSRRGADGNQPQHF	TGTGCCTGGAGTAGGCGGGGGGCGGATGGAAATCAGCCCCAGCATTTT
NA	NA	TRBJ1-1	TRBV28	CASSEPGMNTEAFF	TGTGCCAGCAGTGAACCCGGGATGAACACTGAAGCTTTCTTT
NA	NA	TRBJ1-6	TRBV20-1	CSASTGQNDSPLHF	TGCAGTGCTAGTACCGGACAGAATGATTCACCCCTCCACTTT
NA	TRBD1	TRBJ2-7	TRBV18	CASSQAGTEDYEQYF	TGTGCCAGCTCACAAGCCGGGACAGAGGACTACGAGCAGTACTTC
few	NA	TRBJ1-6	TRBV6-1	CASSEPGGLSSYNSPLHF	TGTGCCAGCAGTGAACCGGGGGGATTAAGCTCCTATAATTCACCCCTCCACTTT
NA	TRBD1	TRBJ2-1	TRBV5-1	CASSLGRQGLPYNEQFF	TGCGCCAGCAGCTTAGGACGACAGGGCCTCCCCTACAATGAGCAGTTCTTC
NA	NA	TRBJ2-7	TRBV7-8	CASSLYRGRSYEQYF	TGTGCCAGCAGCTTATATCGGGGTCGTTCCTACGAGCAGTACTTC
NA	TRBD2	TRBJ2-3	TRBV28	CASSSSLAGFADTQYF	TGTGCCAGCAGTTCCTCACTAGCGGGATTCGCAGATACGCAGTATTTT
NA	TRBD1	TRBJ2-7	TRBV6-4	CASRYRDRGHEQYF	TGTGCCAGCCGATACCGGGACAGGGGTCACGAGCAGTACTTC
NA	NA	TRBJ1-2	TRBV5-1	CASSSEGYYGYTF	TGCGCCAGCAGCTCGGAGGGTTACTATGGCTACACCTTC
NA	TRBD2	TRBJ2-3	TRBV10-3	CAISELAGRGDTQYF	TGTGCCATCAGTGAACTAGCGGGTCGGGGAGATACGCAGTATTTT
NA	NA	TRBJ2-5	TRBV7-9	CASSPRGEWVKLYQETQYF	TGTGCCAGCAGCCCCCGAGGAGAGTGGGTAAAACTGTACCAAGAGACCCAGTACTTC
NA	TRBD1	TRBJ1-3	TRBV10-3	CAISGTDSGNTIYF	TGTGCCATCAGCGGGACAGACTCTGGAAACACCATATATTTT
NA	NA	TRBJ1-5	TRBV27	CASTSGGQPQHF	TGTGCCAGCACCTCGGGGGGTCAGCCCCAGCATTTT
few	NA	TRBJ2-7	TRBV21-1	CASSKAIVRSLAGYEQYF	TGTGCCAGCAGCAAAGCGATTGTACGCAGTTTGGCTGGTTACGAGCAGTACTTC
NA	NA	TRBJ2-3	TRBV5-1	CASSLRQRTDTQYF	TGCGCCAGCAGCTTAAGACAGCGCACAGATACGCAGTATTTT
few	TRBD1	TRBJ2-7	TRBV19	CASSLRDRGSMEQYF	TGTGCCAGTAGCCTCCGGGACAGGGGGTCAATGGAGCAGTACTTC
NA	TRBD2	TRBJ2-3	TRBV3-1/TRBV3-2	CASSQDRLAGSTDTQYF	TGTGCCAGCAGCCAAGATCGTCTAGCGGGAAGCACAGATACGCAGTATTTT
once	NA	TRBJ2-7	TRBV12-3/TRBV12-4	CASSTRQGGEQYF	TGTGCCAGCAGTACTCGACAGGGAGGCGAGCAGTACTTC
NA	NA	TRBJ2-7	TRBV28	CASRTTAHYEQYF	TGTGCCTCAAGAACGACTGCACACTACGAGCAGTACTTC
once	NA	TRBJ1-6	TRBV6-5	CASREWSSYNSPLHF	TGTGCCAGCCGCGAATGGAGCTCCTATAATTCACCCCTCCACTTT
NA	NA	TRBJ2-1	TRBV5-1	CASRAVRGPIDEQFF	TGCGCCAGCAGAGCTGTGCGGGGCCCGATTGATGAGCAGTTCTTC
once	NA	TRBJ2-7	TRBV20-1	CSASSGYYEQYF	TGCAGTGCTAGTTCAGGATACTACGAGCAGTACTTC
NA	NA	TRBJ2-3	TRBV29-1	CSVRSTDTQYF	TGCAGCGTCAGAAGCACAGATACGCAGTATTTT
NA	NA	TRBJ1-5	TRBV4-2	CASSQVGGYQPQHF	TGTGCCAGCAGCCAAGTAGGCGGGTATCAGCCCCAGCATTTT
NA	TRBD2	TRBJ2-7	TRBV18	CASSPIRSSGSLAYEQYF	TGTGCCAGCTCACCAATCAGGTCTAGCGGGAGTCTTGCCTACGAGCAGTACTTC
NA	NA	TRBJ2-2	TRBV18	CASSPGGWTGELFF	TGTGCCAGCTCACCAGGAGGGTGGACCGGGGAGCTGTTTTTT
NA	TRBD1	TRBJ1-5	TRBV7-2	CASSLTGGPNQPQHF	TGTGCCAGCAGCTTGACAGGGGGACCGAATCAGCCCCAGCATTTT
NA	TRBD1	TRBJ2-5	TRBV7-9	CASSPPGQGRGETQYF	TGTGCCAGCAGCCCCCCGGGACAGGGACGGGGAGAGACCCAGTACTTC
NA	NA	TRBJ2-5	TRBV30	CAAYGGMAQYF	TGTGCTGCCTACGGGGGTATGGCCCAGTACTTC
few	NA	TRBJ1-4	TRBV9	CASSLRTSTGVNEKLFF	TGTGCCAGCAGCCTTAGAACCTCGACGGGAGTTAATGAAAAACTGTTTTTT
few	TRBD1	TRBJ1-1	TRBV2	CASSSGGTGKTNTEAFF	TGTGCCAGCAGTTCGGGCGGGACAGGGAAGACGAACACTGAAGCTTTCTTT
NA	NA	TRBJ1-1	TRBV7-8	CASSAGGRSTEAFF	TGTGCCAGCAGCGCGGGGGGGCGCAGCACTGAAGCTTTCTTT
NA	NA	TRBJ1-1	TRBV19	CASSQGVWTEAFF	TGTGCCAGTAGTCAAGGGGTTTGGACTGAAGCTTTCTTT
NA	NA	TRBJ1-5	TRBV7-9	CASSAGTPYQPQHF	TGTGCCAGCAGCGCCGGGACACCATATCAGCCCCAGCATTTT